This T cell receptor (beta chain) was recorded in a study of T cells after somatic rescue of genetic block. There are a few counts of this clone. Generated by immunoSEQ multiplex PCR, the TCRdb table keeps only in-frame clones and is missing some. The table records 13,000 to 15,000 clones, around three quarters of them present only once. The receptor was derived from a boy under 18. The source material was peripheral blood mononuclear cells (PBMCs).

CDR3 nucleotide sequence: TGTGCCAGCAGTTTAGATCGGACAGAGGGGAACACTGAAGCTTTCTTT. Protein sequence: CASSLDRTEGNTEAFF. The chain uses TRBV28 and TRBJ1-1; D possibly corresponds to TRBD1 (6 bases). The CDR3 totals 16 residues. Germline CDR1 reads MDHEN; CDR2 reads SYDVKM. Trimming left V 2 bases short and J 1 base short, with 14 bases between.